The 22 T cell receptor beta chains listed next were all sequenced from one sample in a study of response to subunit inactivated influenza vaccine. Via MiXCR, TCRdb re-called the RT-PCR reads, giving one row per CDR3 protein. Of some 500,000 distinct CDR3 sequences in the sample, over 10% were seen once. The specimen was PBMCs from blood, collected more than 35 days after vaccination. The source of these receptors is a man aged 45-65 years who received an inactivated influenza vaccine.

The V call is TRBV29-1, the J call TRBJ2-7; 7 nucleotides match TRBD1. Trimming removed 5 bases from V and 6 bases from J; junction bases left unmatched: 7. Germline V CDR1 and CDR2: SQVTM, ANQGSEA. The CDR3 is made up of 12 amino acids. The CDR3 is CSVTTGSSEQYF. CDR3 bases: TGCAGCGTTACGACAGGGTCGAGCGAGCAGTACTTC.

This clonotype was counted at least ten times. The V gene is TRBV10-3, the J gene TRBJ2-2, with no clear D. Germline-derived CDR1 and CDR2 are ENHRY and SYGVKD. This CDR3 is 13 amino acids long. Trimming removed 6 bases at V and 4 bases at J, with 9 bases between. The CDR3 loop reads CAIRPRSTGELFF. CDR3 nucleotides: TGTGCCATCAGACCTCGCTCCACCGGGGAGCTGTTTTTT.

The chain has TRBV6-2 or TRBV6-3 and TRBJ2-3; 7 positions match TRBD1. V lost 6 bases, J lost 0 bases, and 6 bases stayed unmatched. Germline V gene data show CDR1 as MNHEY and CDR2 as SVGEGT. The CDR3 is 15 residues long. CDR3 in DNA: TGTGCCAGCAGCGCAAGGGGGCTGAGCACAGATACGCAGTATTTT. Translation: CASSARGLSTDTQYF.

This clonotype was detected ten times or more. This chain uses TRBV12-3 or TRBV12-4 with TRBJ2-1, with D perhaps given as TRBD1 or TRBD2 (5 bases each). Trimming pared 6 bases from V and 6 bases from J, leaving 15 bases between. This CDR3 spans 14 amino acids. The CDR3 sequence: CASRPGRKSNEQFF. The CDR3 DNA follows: TGTGCCAGCAGACCGGGACGGAAGAGCAATGAGCAGTTCTTC.

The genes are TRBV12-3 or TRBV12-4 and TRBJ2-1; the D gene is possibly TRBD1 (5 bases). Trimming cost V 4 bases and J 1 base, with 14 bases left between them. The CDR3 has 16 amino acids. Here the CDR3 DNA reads TGTGCCAGCAGTTCGCCGCATAGGACATCCTACAATGAGCAGTTCTTC. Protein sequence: CASSSPHRTSYNEQFF.

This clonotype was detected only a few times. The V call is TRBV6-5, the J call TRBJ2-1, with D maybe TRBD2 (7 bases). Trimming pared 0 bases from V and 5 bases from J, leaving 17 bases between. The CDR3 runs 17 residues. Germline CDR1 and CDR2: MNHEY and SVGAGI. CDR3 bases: TGTGCCAGCAGTTACTCTTCGAGGGGGGGCTTTAACAATGAGCAGTTCTTC. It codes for CASSYSSRGGFNNEQFF.

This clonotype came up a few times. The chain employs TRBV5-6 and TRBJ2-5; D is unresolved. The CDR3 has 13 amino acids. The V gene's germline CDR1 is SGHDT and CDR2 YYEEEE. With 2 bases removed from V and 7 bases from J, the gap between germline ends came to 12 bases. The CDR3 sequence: CASSFSPEGTQYF. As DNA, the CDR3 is TGTGCCAGCAGCTTTAGCCCCGAAGGGACCCAGTACTTC.

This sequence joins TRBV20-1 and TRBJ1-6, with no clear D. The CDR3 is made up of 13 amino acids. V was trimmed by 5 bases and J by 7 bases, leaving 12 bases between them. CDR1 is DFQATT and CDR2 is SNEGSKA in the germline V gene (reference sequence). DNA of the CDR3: TGCAGTGCTCGGAGGTTTCGGAATTCACCCCTCCACTTT. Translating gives CSARRFRNSPLHF.

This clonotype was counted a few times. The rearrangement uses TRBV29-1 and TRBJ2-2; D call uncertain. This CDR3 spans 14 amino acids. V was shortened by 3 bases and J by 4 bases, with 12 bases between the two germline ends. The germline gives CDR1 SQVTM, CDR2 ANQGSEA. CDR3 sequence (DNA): TGCAGCGTTGACCTCAATTTGGGCACCGGGGAGCTGTTTTTT. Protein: CSVDLNLGTGELFF.

The CDR3 DNA reads as TGCAGCGCGGGTAGGGAAGAGACCCAGTACTTC. Translating it yields CSAGREETQYF. The chain uses TRBV29-1 and TRBJ2-5, with D hard to call. Germline V gives CDR1 SQVTM, CDR2 ANQGSEA. Trimming took 7 bases from V and 3 from J, leaving 9 bases between them. The CDR3 is 11 residues long.

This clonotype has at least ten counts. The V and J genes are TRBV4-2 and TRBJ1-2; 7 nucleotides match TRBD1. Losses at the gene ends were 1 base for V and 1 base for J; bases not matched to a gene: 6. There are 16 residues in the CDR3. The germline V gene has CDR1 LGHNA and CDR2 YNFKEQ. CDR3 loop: CASSQGLQGINYGYTF. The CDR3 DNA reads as TGTGCCAGCAGCCAAGGCTTACAGGGGATTAACTATGGCTACACCTTC.

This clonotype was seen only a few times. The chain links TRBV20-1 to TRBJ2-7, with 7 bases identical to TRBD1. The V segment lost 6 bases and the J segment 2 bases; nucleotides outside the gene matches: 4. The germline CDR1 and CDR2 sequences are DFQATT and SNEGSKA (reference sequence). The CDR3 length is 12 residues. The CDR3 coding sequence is TGCAGTGCCGGGGACAGACCCTACGAGCAGTACTTC. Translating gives CSAGDRPYEQYF.

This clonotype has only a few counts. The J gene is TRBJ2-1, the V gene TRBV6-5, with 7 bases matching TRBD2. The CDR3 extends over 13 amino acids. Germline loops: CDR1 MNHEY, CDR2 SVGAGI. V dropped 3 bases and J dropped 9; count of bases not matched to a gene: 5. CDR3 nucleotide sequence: TGTGCCAGCAGTTATGGTGGGAGGGTTGAGCAGTTCTTC. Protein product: CASSYGGRVEQFF.

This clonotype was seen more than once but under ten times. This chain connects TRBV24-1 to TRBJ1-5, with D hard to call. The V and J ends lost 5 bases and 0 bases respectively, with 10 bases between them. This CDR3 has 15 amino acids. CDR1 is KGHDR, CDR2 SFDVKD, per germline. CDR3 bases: TGTGCCACCAGTGGAACCTGGGATAGCAATCAGCCCCAGCATTTT. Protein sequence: CATSGTWDSNQPQHF.

CDR3 sequence (DNA): TGCGCCAGCAGCCGGAGTAGAGGGCCGAACACTGAAGCTTTCTTT. Its protein product is CASSRSRGPNTEAFF. The V call is TRBV5-1, the J call TRBJ1-1; D not resolved. Germline V gene lookup returns CDR1 SGHRS and CDR2 YFSETQ. The CDR3 contains 15 residues. V lost 4 bases, J lost 1 base, and 14 bases lay in between.

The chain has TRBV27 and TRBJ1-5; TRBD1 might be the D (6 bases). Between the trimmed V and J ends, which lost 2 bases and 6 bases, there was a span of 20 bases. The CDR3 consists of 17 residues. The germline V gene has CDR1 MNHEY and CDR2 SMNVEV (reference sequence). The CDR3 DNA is TGTGCCAGCAGTTTAACCGGTCAGGGGCTTCTGGGTCAGCCCCAGCATTTT. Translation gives CASSLTGQGLLGQPQHF.

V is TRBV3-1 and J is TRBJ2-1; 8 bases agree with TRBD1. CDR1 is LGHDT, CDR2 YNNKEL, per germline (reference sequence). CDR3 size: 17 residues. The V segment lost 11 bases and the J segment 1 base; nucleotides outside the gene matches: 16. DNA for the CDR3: TGTGCCTCCTGCCAAGAGATGACAGGGGCTTCCTACAATGAGCAGTTCTTC. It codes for CASCQEMTGASYNEQFF.

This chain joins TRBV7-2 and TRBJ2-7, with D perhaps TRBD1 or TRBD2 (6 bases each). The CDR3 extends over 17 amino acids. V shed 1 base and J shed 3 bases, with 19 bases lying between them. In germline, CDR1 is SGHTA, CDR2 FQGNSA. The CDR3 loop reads CASSLGRSLRDNYEQYF. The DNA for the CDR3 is TGTGCCAGCAGCTTAGGGCGTAGTTTGCGGGACAACTACGAGCAGTACTTC.

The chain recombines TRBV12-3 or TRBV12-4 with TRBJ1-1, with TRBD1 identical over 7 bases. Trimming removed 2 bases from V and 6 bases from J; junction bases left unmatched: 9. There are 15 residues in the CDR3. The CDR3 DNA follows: TGTGCCAGCAGTTTAAGACAGGGAAATAAGTCTGAAGCTTTCTTT. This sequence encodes CASSLRQGNKSEAFF.

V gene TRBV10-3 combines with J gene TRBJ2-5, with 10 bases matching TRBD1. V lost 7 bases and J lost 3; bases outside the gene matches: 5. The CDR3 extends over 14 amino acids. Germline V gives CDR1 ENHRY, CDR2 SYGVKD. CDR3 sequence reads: CAINSGTGEETQYF. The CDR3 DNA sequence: TGTGCCATCAACTCCGGGACAGGGGAAGAGACCCAGTACTTC.

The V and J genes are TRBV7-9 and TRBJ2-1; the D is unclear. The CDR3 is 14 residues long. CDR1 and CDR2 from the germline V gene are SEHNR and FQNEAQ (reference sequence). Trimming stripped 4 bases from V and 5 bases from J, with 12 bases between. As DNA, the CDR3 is TGTGCCAGCAGCTCGTATCGATCCAACAATGAGCAGTTCTTC. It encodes CASSSYRSNNEQFF.

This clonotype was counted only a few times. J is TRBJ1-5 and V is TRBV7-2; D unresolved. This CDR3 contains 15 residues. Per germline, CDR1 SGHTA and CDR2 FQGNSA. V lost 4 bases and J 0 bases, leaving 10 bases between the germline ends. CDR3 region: CASSSFGVSNQPQHF. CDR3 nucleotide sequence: TGTGCCAGCAGCTCTTTCGGGGTTAGCAATCAGCCCCAGCATTTT.